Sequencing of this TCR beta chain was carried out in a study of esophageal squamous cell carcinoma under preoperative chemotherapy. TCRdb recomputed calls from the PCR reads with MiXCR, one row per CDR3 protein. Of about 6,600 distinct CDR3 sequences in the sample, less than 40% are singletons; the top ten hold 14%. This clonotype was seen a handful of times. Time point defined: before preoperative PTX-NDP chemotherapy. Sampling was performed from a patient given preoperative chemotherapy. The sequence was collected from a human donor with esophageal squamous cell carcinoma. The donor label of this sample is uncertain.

CDR3 in DNA: TGTGCCAGCAGCCACTTCCGGCTTGAGACAGGCTCAGGGGAGCTGTTTTTT. It yields the protein CASSHFRLETGSGELFF. This chain uses TRBV7-3 with TRBJ2-2, with D perhaps matching TRBD1 (6 bases). This CDR3 is built from 17 residues. The germline gives CDR1 SGHTA, CDR2 FQGTGA. V dropped 5 bases and J dropped 8 bases, with 24 bases sitting between them.